Each of the 20 T cell receptor beta chains below was sequenced from the same sample in a study of cytomegalovirus exposure and HLA in healthy donors. Sequenced by immunoSEQ multiplex PCR; TCRdb stores in-frame clones only, minus some. Of 95,000 to 150,000 clones listed, 89% are singletons. Sequencing input: PBMCs. Receptors were obtained from a woman aged 18 to 35 in good health and CMV-seronegative.

The chain has TRBV29-1 and TRBJ2-3; 16 bases are shared with TRBD2. Losses at the gene ends were 4 bases for V and 2 bases for J; bases not matched to a gene: 9. Per germline, CDR1 SQVTM and CDR2 ANQGSEA. The CDR3 contains 18 residues. The CDR3 loop is CSVVGLAGGRYLTDTQYF. CDR3 DNA: TGCAGCGTTGTGGGACTAGCGGGAGGGCGGTACCTCACAGATACGCAGTATTTT.

The rearrangement links TRBV30 to TRBJ2-1, with 7 nucleotides matching TRBD2. V shed 3 bases, J shed 0 bases, and the junction held 2 bases outside the gene matches. The germline gives CDR1 GTSNPN, CDR2 SVGIG (reference sequence). This CDR3 comprises 14 residues. In DNA, the CDR3 is TGTGCCTGGAGCGGGAGGAGCTCCTACAATGAGCAGTTCTTC. It is translated as CAWSGRSSYNEQFF.

The V gene is TRBV28, the J gene TRBJ2-7; D gene unclear. Trimming cost V 2 bases and J 3 bases, with 8 bases left between them. The CDR3 consists of 13 residues. The germline gives CDR1 MDHEN, CDR2 SYDVKM. The CDR3 loop reads CASSLHTNYEQYF. The CDR3 region has the DNA TGTGCCAGCAGTTTACACACCAACTACGAGCAGTACTTC.

The chain uses TRBV5-4 and TRBJ1-1; 9 nucleotides match TRBD1. J gave up 5 bases and V 4 bases, and 6 bases lay outside the gene matches. The CDR3 is 14 amino acids. Germline V gene data show CDR1 as SGHNT and CDR2 as YYREEE (reference sequence). CDR3: CASSIQGAGTEAFF. The DNA of the CDR3 is TGTGCCAGCAGCATACAGGGGGCGGGAACTGAAGCTTTCTTT.

The chain combines TRBV10-1 with TRBJ1-2; 8 nucleotides agree with TRBD1. CDR1 and CDR2 from the germline V gene are WNHNN and SYGVQD (reference sequence). The J segment lost 6 bases and the V segment lost 2 bases, leaving 2 bases of the junction unmatched. The CDR3 covers 13 residues. CDR3 in amino acids: CASSEGTGDGYTF. In DNA, the CDR3 is TGCGCCAGCAGTGAGGGGACAGGAGATGGCTACACCTTC.

The CDR3 spells CASTQDSDRKFGTEAFF. CDR3 DNA: TGCGCCAGCACCCAGGATTCCGACAGGAAATTTGGGACTGAAGCTTTCTTT. The V and J genes are TRBV4-3 and TRBJ1-1; D may be TRBD1 (6 bases). The CDR3 covers 17 residues. CDR1 is LGHNA and CDR2 is YSLEER in the germline V gene. Trimming removed 7 bases from V and 5 bases from J, with 26 bases in between.

This clone was observed a few times. This same CDR3 is encoded by further DNA sequences in the sample. V and J are TRBV18 and TRBJ2-7; D perhaps matches TRBD1 (5 bases). With 3 bases removed from V and 2 bases from J, the gap between germline ends came to 14 bases. This CDR3 region has 15 residues. CDR1 is KGHSH and CDR2 is LQKENI in the germline V gene. The CDR3 is CASSPGQGGTYEQYF. CDR3 nucleotide sequence: TGTGCCAGCTCACCGGGGCAGGGTGGGACCTACGAGCAGTACTTC.

The chain employs TRBV30 and TRBJ2-1; a weak D match, TRBD2 (5 bases). Trimming cost V 8 bases and J 6 bases, with 23 bases left between them. Germline V gene lookup returns CDR1 GTSNPN and CDR2 SVGIG (reference sequence). The CDR3 has 15 residues. The CDR3 here is CARSYPRGWLNEQFF. The CDR3 region has the DNA TGTGCCCGAAGCTACCCCCGAGGGTGGCTCAATGAGCAGTTCTTC. Full variable domain (remainder filled in from reference TRBV30 and TRBJ2-1): SQTIHQWPATLVQPVGSPLSLECTVEGTSNPNLYWYRQAAGRGLQLLFYSVGIGQISSEVPQNLSASRPQDRQFILSSKKLLLSDSGFYLCARSYPRGWLNEQFFGPGTRLTVL.

This chain joins TRBV18 and TRBJ2-2; D unresolved. V lost 3 bases and J lost 6, with 14 bases in between. The CDR3 contains 15 residues. Germline V gene data show CDR1 as KGHSH and CDR2 as LQKENI. The CDR3, as DNA: TGTGCCAGCTCACCTAGCTTGCAAAACGCCGGGGAGCTGTTTTTT. As protein: CASSPSLQNAGELFF.

The J gene is TRBJ1-2, the V gene TRBV7-2; D is possibly TRBD1 (5 bases). Germline CDR1 and CDR2: SGHTA and FQGNSA. V lost 2 bases and J 2 bases, leaving 15 bases between the germline ends. This CDR3 spans 16 amino acids. The CDR3, as DNA: TGTGCCAGCAGCTTAATGGGGCCCGGCCTAAACTATGGCTACACCTTC. This encodes CASSLMGPGLNYGYTF.

V usage is TRBV6-6 and J usage is TRBJ2-5; perhaps TRBD1 as D (5 bases). This CDR3 region has 12 residues. The V end lost 6 bases, the J end lost 2 bases, and 7 bases lay between the germline ends. CDR1 is MNHNY and CDR2 is SVGAGI in the germline V gene (reference sequence). The CDR3 spells CASRDKQETQYF. DNA for the CDR3: TGTGCCAGCAGGGACAAACAAGAGACCCAGTACTTC.

This rearrangement joins TRBV2 to TRBJ1-2, with D possibly being TRBD1 (5 bases). CDR3 length: 13 residues. V was cut by 6 bases and J by 4 bases, with 12 bases left in between. Germline V gene data show CDR1 as SNHLY and CDR2 as FYNNEI. The CDR3 here is CASRVQAAYGYTF. DNA of the CDR3: TGTGCCAGCAGGGTACAGGCGGCCTATGGCTACACCTTC.

The chain recombines TRBV5-1 with TRBJ2-2; D is uncertain. This CDR3 spans 14 amino acids. Germline assignment: CDR1 SGHRS and CDR2 YFSETQ. The V and J ends lost 4 bases and 4 bases respectively, with 11 bases between them. CDR3 amino acids: CASSTDILTGELFF. CDR3 nucleotides: TGCGCCAGCAGCACCGACATACTCACCGGGGAGCTGTTTTTT.

This chain uses TRBV6-1 with TRBJ2-2, with TRBD2 matching 7 bases. Germline CDR1 MNHNS, CDR2 SASEGT. This CDR3 has 13 amino acids. With 6 bases clipped from V and 7 bases from J, the junction kept 5 bases outside the gene matches. The CDR3 DNA sequence: TGTGCCAGCAGGAGAGTAGCGGGCGGGGAGCTGTTTTTT. Translated: CASRRVAGGELFF.

The chain uses TRBV4-1 and TRBJ2-1, with D possibly TRBD1 on 5 matching bases. V lost 0 bases, J lost 6 bases, and 21 bases lay in between. The CDR3 covers 18 residues. Per germline, CDR1 MGHRA and CDR2 YSYEKL. The CDR3 DNA sequence: TGCGCCAGCAGCCAAGATATTATACGTGCAGGGCAAAGCAATGAGCAGTTCTTC. This encodes CASSQDIIRAGQSNEQFF.

The V gene is TRBV5-6, the J gene TRBJ2-1, with 7 bases matching TRBD2. V lost 4 bases to trimming and J lost 0 bases; unmatched junction nucleotides: 4. The CDR3 totals 15 residues. Germline V gene data show CDR1 as SGHDT and CDR2 as YYEEEE. The CDR3 DNA is TGTGCCAGCAGCCTAGCGGAGAGCTCCTACAATGAGCAGTTCTTC. It yields the protein CASSLAESSYNEQFF.

The rearrangement links TRBV7-9 to TRBJ1-1, with D maybe TRBD1 (5 bases). Per the germline V gene, CDR1 is SEHNR and CDR2 is FQNEAQ (reference sequence). The CDR3 contains 14 residues. Trimming pared 2 bases from V and 5 bases from J, leaving 12 bases between. The CDR3 DNA is TGTGCCAGCAGCTTAATGCAGGGAAGTACTGAAGCTTTCTTT. Residues: CASSLMQGSTEAFF. The variable domain in full, completed from reference TRBV7-9 and TRBJ1-1, reads DTGVSQNPRHKITKRGQNVTFRCDPISEHNRLYWYRQTLGQGPEFLTYFQNEAQLEKSRLLSDRFSAERPKGSFSTLEIQRTEQGDSAMYLCASSLMQGSTEAFFGQGTRLTVV.

The J gene is TRBJ1-2, the V gene TRBV10-1; 8 bases are shared with TRBD1. Germline lookup yields CDR1 WNHNN and CDR2 SYGVQD (reference sequence). The CDR3 spans 16 residues. V was pared by 10 bases and J by 2 bases, with 15 bases of the junction left unmatched. This chain's CDR3 is CATPSGKHRGNYGYTF. The CDR3 DNA is TGCGCCACCCCATCCGGAAAACACAGGGGGAACTATGGCTACACCTTC.

The CDR3 sequence is CAWREGTTGELFF. The DNA for the CDR3 is TGTGCCTGGAGGGAGGGAACCACCGGGGAGCTGTTTTTT. The chain links TRBV30 to TRBJ2-2; D is perhaps TRBD2 (6 bases). The CDR3 covers 13 residues. The germline V gene has CDR1 GTSNPN and CDR2 SVGIG (reference sequence). The V and J ends lost 3 bases and 4 bases respectively, with 9 bases between them.

This chain uses TRBV6-5 with TRBJ1-1; D perhaps matches TRBD1 (6 bases). V shed 5 bases and J shed 0 bases, with 13 bases lying between them. CDR3 size: 15 residues. Germline V gene sequence: CDR1 MNHEY, CDR2 SVGAGI. The CDR3 sequence is CASSPNPGVNTEAFF. CDR3 nucleotides: TGTGCCAGCAGTCCTAATCCAGGGGTGAACACTGAAGCTTTCTTT.